One TCR beta chain is described in this entry. V shed 7 bases and J shed 2 bases, with 11 bases lying between them. In germline, CDR1 is SQVTM, CDR2 ANQGSEA. The CDR3 extends over 12 amino acids. This sample is part of a study of blood T cell repertoires in COVID-19. Here immunoSEQ multiplex PCR was the method, and the copy in TCRdb shows in-frame clones only, minus some. In the table there are about 190,000 clones, approximately 85% of which are singletons. The source material was peripheral blood. The TCR sequence derives from an elderly woman with acute or convalescent COVID-19. This chain links TRBV29-1 with TRBJ2-5, with D maybe TRBD1 (6 bases). CDR3 in amino acids: CSGMTGQETQYF. Here the CDR3 DNA reads TGCAGCGGTATGACAGGACAAGAGACCCAGTACTTC.